This T cell receptor (beta chain) appears in the sequencing data of a study of cytomegalovirus exposure and HLA in healthy donors. The CDR3 loop spans 13 amino acids. Between the trimmed V and J ends, which lost 5 bases and 5 bases, there was a span of 12 bases. CDR1 is PRHDT, CDR2 FYEKMQ, per germline (reference sequence). Study-wide results and limits: Several of the most significant clusters appeared linked to common viral pathogens, based on a later analysis. In a later analysis, HLA-associated beta chains showed higher expansion and lower generation probabilities than comparable chains.

Comment on this clone: The antigen remains undetermined.

Primers: 60 Vbeta forward and 13 Jbeta reverse. Clones were sequenced by immunoSEQ multiplex PCR, and TCRdb holds only the in-frame ones, with some missing. The data contain 200,000 to 300,000 clones, 84% of them seen just once; the ten biggest clones take up 1.5% to 2.5%. Sequencing used PBMCs. The sequence was obtained from a woman aged 40 to 49 in good health and CMV-seropositive. The chain couples TRBV13 to TRBJ1-1, with D possibly being TRBD1 (5 bases). The CDR3 DNA sequence: TGTGCCAGCAGCACGACCGGGGGGACTGAAGCTTTCTTT. Translated: CASSTTGGTEAFF.